This TCR beta chain was captured by sequencing in a study of blood T cell repertoires in COVID-19. Study details: The origin of the acute and convalescent COVID-19 samples was the United States, Italy and Spain.

Trimming shortened V by 3 bases and J by 2 bases, and 14 bases separated the two germline ends. Germline V gene sequence: CDR1 LNHDA, CDR2 SQIVND (reference sequence). CDR3 length: 17 residues. The table came from immunoSEQ multiplex PCR; TCRdb's copy has only in-frame clones and leaves some out. The repertoire has approximately 190,000 clones, roughly 86% of them found once; the top ten carry about 5.1%. The TCR was taken from a woman aged 65 to 85 with active or convalescent COVID-19. Sequenced material: peripheral blood. This sequence joins TRBV19 and TRBJ2-6, with a tentative D call TRBD2 (5 bases). CDR3 sequence reads: CASSMPGKATGANVLTF. The CDR3 DNA follows: TGTGCCAGTAGTATGCCGGGGAAAGCGACTGGGGCCAACGTCCTGACTTTC.